The rows below give T cell receptor beta chains drawn from one sample of a study of blood T cell repertoires in COVID-19. Clones were sequenced by immunoSEQ multiplex PCR, and TCRdb holds only the in-frame ones, with some missing. Counted here are about 160,000 clones, roughly nine tenths occurring once; the ten biggest clones make up over 3.5%. The specimen sequenced was peripheral blood. These receptors all come from a woman aged 55-69 years with active or convalescent COVID-19. Each CDR3 is given with its conserved first and last residue. A D gene is named only where the DNA matches it firmly. A row's size may be missing; if present it is once, few, many or a size class.

V	J	size	D	CDR3	DNA
TRBV6-2/TRBV6-3	TRBJ2-5	NA	NA	CASSYSRSICGGYF	TGTGCCAGCAGTTACTCGAGGTCCATTTGCGGTGGGTACTTC
TRBV12-3/TRBV12-4	TRBJ2-7	NA	NA	CASSLGLSGEQYF	TGTGCCAGCAGTTTAGGACTAAGCGGCGAGCAGTACTTC
TRBV24-1	TRBJ2-5	once	NA	CATSDSSKETQYF	TGTGCCACCAGTGATAGCTCAAAAGAGACCCAGTACTTC
TRBV11-1	TRBJ1-1	NA	NA	CASSLARVPGEAFF	TGTGCCAGCAGCTTAGCGCGGGTGCCCGGGGAAGCTTTCTTT
TRBV18	TRBJ1-2	NA	TRBD1	CASSPGTGSNYGYTF	TGTGCCAGCTCACCAGGGACAGGGAGTAACTATGGCTACACCTTC
TRBV6-4	TRBJ2-7	NA	NA	CASGGLSGDRAYEQYF	TGTGCCAGCGGGGGGTTAAGTGGGGACCGGGCCTACGAGCAGTACTTC
TRBV6-5	TRBJ1-2	NA	TRBD1	CASSSRDRDYGYTF	TGTGCCAGCAGTTCCCGGGACAGAGACTATGGCTACACCTTC
TRBV7-2	TRBJ1-4	NA	TRBD1	CASSLAGQGSEKLFF	TGTGCCAGCAGTCTAGCGGGACAGGGGAGTGAAAAACTGTTTTTT
TRBV6-5	TRBJ1-6	NA	TRBD1	CASSYRQGRTNSPLHF	TGTGCCAGCAGTTACAGACAGGGGCGTACTAATTCACCCCTCCACTTT
TRBV20-1	TRBJ1-2	NA	NA	CSAQGGGYTF	TGCAGTGCCCAAGGCGGTGGCTACACCTTC
TRBV11-3	TRBJ2-2	NA	NA	CASSNLQGGTGELFF	TGTGCCAGCAGCAACCTCCAGGGAGGTACCGGGGAGCTGTTTTTT
TRBV4-3	TRBJ1-1	NA	NA	CASSHLGVTEAFF	TGCGCCAGCAGCCATCTAGGGGTCACTGAAGCTTTCTTT
TRBV2	TRBJ1-2	NA	TRBD1	CASTETGVYGYTF	TGTGCCAGCACGGAGACAGGGGTCTATGGCTACACCTTC
TRBV30	TRBJ1-1	NA	TRBD1	CAWSRDRGTEAFF	TGTGCCTGGAGCCGGGACAGGGGCACTGAAGCTTTCTTT
TRBV6-6	TRBJ1-1	NA	NA	CASRMDGGSASTEAFF	TGTGCCAGCAGAATGGACGGGGGAAGTGCGAGCACTGAAGCTTTCTTT
TRBV7-2	TRBJ1-1	NA	NA	CASSSQGGNTEAFF	TGTGCCAGCAGCTCACAGGGTGGGAACACTGAAGCTTTCTTT
TRBV6-5	TRBJ1-1	NA	TRBD1	CASSYLSRGLGTEAFF	TGTGCCAGCAGTTACTTGAGCAGGGGGTTGGGGACTGAAGCTTTCTTT
TRBV19	TRBJ1-5	once	NA	CASSIDGGFSNQPQHF	TGTGCCAGTAGTATAGATGGGGGCTTTAGCAATCAGCCCCAGCATTTT
TRBV5-1	TRBJ1-3	NA	TRBD1	CASSVGQGETGNTIYF	TGCGCCAGCAGCGTGGGACAGGGAGAAACTGGAAACACCATATATTTT
TRBV19	TRBJ2-3	NA	TRBD1	CASSIGGTGRSTDTQYF	TGTGCCAGTAGTATAGGGGGGACAGGGAGAAGCACAGATACGCAGTATTTT
TRBV6-5	TRBJ1-2	NA	TRBD1	CASSYSGQGANYGYTF	TGTGCCAGCAGTTACTCGGGACAGGGGGCTAATTATGGCTACACCTTC
TRBV12-5	TRBJ2-1	NA	TRBD2	CASGNLAGNEQFF	TGTGCTAGTGGGAACCTAGCGGGCAATGAGCAGTTCTTC
TRBV7-3	TRBJ2-5	once	TRBD2	CASSSWEGETQYF	TGTGCCAGCAGCTCCTGGGAGGGAGAGACCCAGTACTTC
TRBV2	TRBJ2-5	NA	NA	CASSEREGRGLETQYF	TGTGCCAGCAGTGAAAGGGAGGGCAGGGGGCTAGAGACCCAGTACTTC
TRBV10-3	TRBJ2-1	NA	NA	CAISERGSGNEQFF	TGTGCCATCAGTGAAAGGGGCTCTGGCAATGAGCAGTTCTTC
TRBV7-8	TRBJ2-7	NA	NA	CASSRYYEQYF	TGTGCCAGCAGCCGTTATTACGAGCAGTACTTC
TRBV7-8	TRBJ1-1	NA	NA	CASSLAGIDRFTEAFF	TGTGCCAGCAGCTTAGCTGGTATTGACAGATTCACTGAAGCTTTCTTT
TRBV6-1	TRBJ1-6	NA	NA	CASSEVRVNSPLHF	TGTGCCAGCAGTGAGGTCAGGGTTAATTCACCCCTCCACTTT
TRBV5-1	TRBJ1-6	NA	TRBD1	CASSLRDRDNSPLHF	TGCGCCAGCAGTCTTCGAGACAGGGATAATTCACCCCTCCACTTT
TRBV27	TRBJ1-1	NA	TRBD1	CASSLRTGSYRTEAFF	TGTGCCAGCAGTTTAAGGACAGGGAGCTATCGTACTGAAGCTTTCTTT
TRBV19	TRBJ1-5	NA	NA	CASSRSTVSQPQHF	TGTGCCAGTAGTCGATCGACAGTTTCCCAGCCCCAGCATTTT
TRBV5-5	TRBJ1-6	NA	NA	CASSSTLGNSPLHF	TGTGCCAGCAGCTCCACATTGGGCAATTCACCCCTCCACTTT
TRBV6-2/TRBV6-3	TRBJ2-7	NA	TRBD1	CASSYPPGQGTNAYEQYF	TGTGCCAGCAGTTACCCGCCGGGACAGGGGACGAACGCCTACGAGCAGTACTTC
TRBV5-1	TRBJ2-7	NA	NA	CASSLVADYEQYF	TGCGCCAGCAGCTTGGTGGCCGACTACGAGCAGTACTTC